The rows below give T cell receptor beta chains drawn from one sample of a study of blood T cell repertoires in COVID-19. Some clones are missing from TCRdb's copy, which holds only in-frame ones; the method was immunoSEQ multiplex PCR. Among under 250,000 clones, around 80% were seen once, and the ten largest hold about 4%. The sequenced sample consisted of PBMCs or T cells enriched from blood (not recorded which). The receptor source for this set is a man aged 25 to 40 with acute COVID-19. CDR3s include the opening cysteine and the closing phenylalanine or tryptophan.

>TRBJ2-7|TRBV28
CASSLGRYEQYF
>TRBJ2-3|TRBV27
CASSLLAGGPGDTQYF
>TRBJ1-2|TRBV27
CASSLVGGYGYTF
>TRBJ1-2|TRBV18
CASSPRGQGRDYGYTF
>TRBJ2-7|TRBV6-1
CASSEEAGGPYEQYF
>TRBJ1-1|TRBV18
CASSPRDRGGGTEAFF
>TRBJ2-5|TRBV29-1
CSVAFSYQETQYF
>TRBJ1-1|TRBV28
CASRSWNTEAFF
>TRBJ1-2|TRBV11-2
CASSLTGKSADGYTF
>TRBJ2-2|TRBV6-6
CASSTPQGARTGELFF
>TRBJ1-2|TRBV7-9
CASSLGTGGLGYTF
>TRBJ2-1|TRBV11-2
CASSPFLVGAAYNEQFF
>TRBJ2-1|TRBV5-1
CASSLSGDRGGDEQFF
>TRBJ2-5|TRBV3-1/TRBV3-2
CASSQERGRTQETQYF
>TRBJ2-7|TRBV3-1/TRBV3-2
CASSQAVGGVGEQYF
>TRBJ1-5|TRBV5-5
CASSLADAGIRNQPQHF
>TRBJ2-1|TRBV4-2
CASSQDSSSGGKTSYNEQFF
>TRBJ2-3|TRBV5-1
CASSLYGLAGAGTDTQYF
>TRBJ1-1|TRBV5-6
CASSLERGAEAFF
>TRBJ1-4|TRBV27
CASSSGSTNEKLFF
>TRBJ1-4|TRBV2
CASSQGGATNEKLFF
>TRBJ1-4|TRBV29-1
CSVEVSGEKLFF
>TRBJ1-2|TRBV4-1
CASSRDRNYGYTF
>TRBJ2-1|TRBV7-9
CASSYGLVNEQFF
>TRBJ2-1|TRBV4-2
CASSQEGHNEQFF
>TRBJ2-1|TRBV29-1
CSGRGGSYNEQFF
>TRBJ1-3|TRBV10-3
CATGQGYTDTIYF
>TRBJ1-2|TRBV12-3/TRBV12-4
CASTPVGGGYTF
>TRBJ1-4|TRBV4-1
CASSHPPTVDATNEKLFF
>TRBJ1-2|TRBV19
CASSVRQGRVQGYTF
>TRBJ2-4|TRBV12-3/TRBV12-4
CASRMGGNIQYF
>TRBJ2-3|TRBV7-6
CASSLGGGRSTDTQYF
>TRBJ1-2|TRBV5-5
CASSPIWRDRVLFYGYTF
>TRBJ2-7|TRBV7-3
CASSFGQGKEQYF
>TRBJ1-3|TRBV6-1
CASSEPGGSGNTIYF
>TRBJ2-6|TRBV5-5
CATNRGAGANVLTF
>TRBJ2-3|TRBV5-3
CARSLDRVTDTQYF
>TRBJ2-7|TRBV10-3
CAIIPSGGAYEQYF
>TRBJ1-5|TRBV6-5
CASRPQGTGNQPQHF
>TRBJ1-6|TRBV28
CASKGALLNSPLHF
>TRBJ2-7|TRBV15
CATSRDPEYEQYF
>TRBJ1-2|TRBV19
CASSTQPAGGVYGYTF
>TRBJ1-2|TRBV10-3
CAISELEWGDYGYTF
>TRBJ1-4|TRBV25-1
CASRGPGEKLFF
>TRBJ1-4|TRBV27
CASSPRDRGGEKLFF
>TRBJ1-2|TRBV20-1
CSASSGANYGYTF